A single sample is the source of the 27 T cell receptor beta chains below, sequenced in a study of blood T cells in healthy people across ages. A J-beta primer mix and a sample-barcoded 5' primer were used in a second PCR of about 6 to 12 cycles. From the 5' RACE reads, TCRdb called clonotypes with MiXCR, one entry per CDR3 protein. The sample holds 1.5 million to 2 million distinct CDR3 sequences; about 31% are singletons and the top ten take about 11%. The sequenced material came from blood. All receptors come from a woman between 25 and 40 years old in good health.

This clonotype was observed a few times. This chain uses TRBV6-1 with TRBJ2-7; D may be TRBD1 or TRBD2 (7 bases each). CDR1 is MNHNS, CDR2 SASEGT, per germline. Trimming shortened V by 3 bases and J by 4 bases, and 10 bases separated the two germline ends. This CDR3 spans 13 amino acids. As DNA, the CDR3 is TGTGCCAGCAGTGACCAGGGGGGGTACGAGCAGTACTTC. Translating it yields CASSDQGGYEQYF.

The CDR3 here is CASRGNLAGGPSEQFF. The CDR3 nucleotides are TGTGCCAGCAGAGGAAACCTAGCGGGAGGTCCGAGTGAGCAGTTCTTC. The genes are TRBV6-1 and TRBJ2-1, with TRBD2 matching 11 bases. CDR1 is MNHNS, CDR2 SASEGT, per germline. With 6 bases clipped from V and 9 bases from J, the junction kept 13 bases outside the gene matches. This CDR3 region has 16 residues.

The count of this clonotype is one. This chain joins TRBV3-1 and TRBJ1-6; possibly TRBD1 for D (5 bases). Trimming removed 5 bases from V and 9 bases from J, with 11 bases in between. Germline loops: CDR1 LGHDT, CDR2 YNNKEL (reference sequence). The CDR3 runs to 13 residues. In nucleotides, the CDR3 is TGTGCCAGCAGCGAACCAGGGTTTTCACCCCTCCACTTT. This encodes CASSEPGFSPLHF.

This clonotype was counted between two and nine times. The chain employs TRBV20-1 and TRBJ2-7, with D perhaps TRBD1 or TRBD2 (5 bases each). The germline gives CDR1 DFQATT, CDR2 SNEGSKA (reference sequence). V lost 4 bases to trimming and J lost 3 bases, with 13 bases between them. The CDR3 runs 13 residues. CDR3 residues: CSAMGPENYEQYF. For the CDR3, the DNA is TGCAGTGCTATGGGACCCGAGAACTACGAGCAGTACTTC.

This clonotype has only a few counts. This chain uses TRBV28 with TRBJ2-1; D is ambiguous. This CDR3 is 15 amino acids long. Germline V CDR1 and CDR2: MDHEN, SYDVKM. With 5 bases removed from V and 1 base from J, the gap between germline ends came to 12 bases. In DNA, the CDR3 is TGTGCCAGCAGTCGGGTTCACGGGTCCTACAATGAGCAGTTCTTC. Translating it yields CASSRVHGSYNEQFF.

This clonotype has only one observation. DNA for the CDR3: TGTGCCACCAGCAGAAATCGGGGCGGGAGCTCCTACAATGAGCAGTACTTC. Protein: CATSRNRGGSSYNEQYF. This sequence joins TRBV15 and TRBJ2-1, with 7 bases that match TRBD2. Near its end, the DNA agrees better with TRBJ2-7, so the J call may be wrong. The CDR3 sequence is 17 residues long. Per germline, CDR1 LNHNV and CDR2 YYDKDF (reference sequence).

This chain connects TRBV29-1 to TRBJ2-7; D might be TRBD1 (6 bases). This CDR3 spans 14 amino acids. Germline CDR1 reads SQVTM; CDR2 reads ANQGSEA. Trimming shortened V by 4 bases and J by 1 base, and 14 bases separated the two germline ends. This CDR3 is CSVAAGASSYEQYF. The CDR3 bases are TGCAGCGTTGCTGCAGGGGCGTCATCCTACGAGCAGTACTTC.

This clonotype came up a few times. V usage is TRBV20-1 and J usage is TRBJ2-5, with a tentative D call TRBD2 (6 bases). Trimming pared 0 bases from V and 2 bases from J, leaving 16 bases between. CDR3 length: 16 amino acids. The V gene's germline CDR1 is DFQATT and CDR2 SNEGSKA (reference sequence). CDR3 residues: CSARDPARGRQETQYF. CDR3 bases: TGCAGTGCTAGAGATCCGGCGCGGGGACGACAAGAGACCCAGTACTTC.

This clonotype has only one observation. The V gene is TRBV20-1, the J gene TRBJ2-7; 7 nucleotides line up with TRBD2. The CDR3 extends over 13 amino acids. After removal of 6 bases from V and 5 bases from J, the junction contained 10 bases not matched to a gene. Germline CDR1 DFQATT, CDR2 SNEGSKA (reference sequence). The CDR3 region has the DNA TGCAGTGCCTTAGGGACTAATTTCGACGAGCAGTACTTC. Amino acid sequence: CSALGTNFDEQYF.

CDR3 sequence: CASSLGASGAQETQYF. In DNA, the CDR3 is TGTGCCAGCAGCTTGGGGGCTAGCGGGGCCCAAGAGACCCAGTACTTC. The chain is built from TRBV5-6 and TRBJ2-5; 9 nucleotides agree with TRBD2. Losses at the gene ends were 0 bases for V and 1 base for J; bases not matched to a gene: 4. The germline V gene encodes CDR1 SGHDT and CDR2 YYEEEE. This CDR3 comprises 16 residues.

As concerns this clonotype: A read error may produce the germline difference seen at one junction end. This chain joins TRBV10-3 and TRBJ2-5, with 7 nucleotides matching TRBD2. The germline CDR1 and CDR2 sequences are ENHRY and SYGVKD. The CDR3 consists of 17 residues. CDR3: CAISESTSSGGRETQCF. In DNA form, the CDR3 reads TGTGCCATCAGTGAGTCGACTTCATCTGGCGGGAGAGAGACCCAGTGCTTC.

The chain couples TRBV15 to TRBJ2-5, with 14 positions matching TRBD2. Trimming cost V 0 bases and J 4 bases; bases outside gene matches: 10. The CDR3 is made up of 19 amino acids. Germline CDR1 and CDR2: LNHNV and YYDKDF (reference sequence). CDR3 amino acids: CATSRDLTSGGAWRETQYF. The CDR3 DNA reads TGTGCCACCAGCAGAGATTTGACTAGCGGGGGGGCGTGGCGAGAGACCCAGTACTTC.

This sequence joins TRBV7-3 and TRBJ2-5; TRBD1 matches at 11 bases. V shed 6 bases and J 9 bases; nucleotides not matched to a gene: 12. The CDR3 loop spans 15 amino acids. Germline lookup yields CDR1 SGHTA and CDR2 FQGTGA. CDR3 in DNA: TGTGCCAGCAGTCCGGGGACAGGGGGATCTTGGGCCCAGTACTTC. Translation: CASSPGTGGSWAQYF.

The chain has TRBV7-3 and TRBJ2-2, with 11 nucleotides matching TRBD2. Germline CDR1 and CDR2: SGHTA and FQGTGA. This CDR3 region has 20 residues. The J segment lost 3 bases and the V segment lost 1 base, leaving 13 bases of the junction unmatched. The CDR3 loop is CASSLRGGLAGGSDTGELFF. The DNA for the CDR3 is TGTGCCAGCAGCTTAAGGGGGGGCCTAGCGGGAGGATCCGACACCGGGGAGCTGTTTTTT.

The V gene is TRBV15, the J gene TRBJ2-2; possible D gene TRBD1, 6 bases. Germline CDR1 reads LNHNV; CDR2 reads YYDKDF (reference sequence). The CDR3 spans 15 residues. The germline V and J ends were trimmed by 1 base and 8 bases, with 14 bases remaining between them. This CDR3 reads CATSRGHRVGGELFF. The CDR3 region has the DNA TGTGCCACCAGCAGAGGTCACAGGGTTGGTGGGGAGCTGTTTTTT.

This sequence joins TRBV15 and TRBJ2-3; perhaps TRBD2 as D (5 bases). Germline V gives CDR1 LNHNV, CDR2 YYDKDF (reference sequence). The V end lost 5 bases, the J end lost 0 bases, and 21 bases lay between the germline ends. This CDR3 comprises 18 residues. The DNA of the CDR3 is TGTGCCACCAGCGGAACACCTCCCAGGACTTCCAGCACAGATACGCAGTATTTT. Amino acids: CATSGTPPRTSSTDTQYF.

There are a few counts of this clonotype. This chain links TRBV20-1 with TRBJ2-3, with D maybe TRBD2 (5 bases). This CDR3 spans 15 amino acids. In germline, CDR1 is DFQATT, CDR2 SNEGSKA (reference sequence). Trimming shortened V by 5 bases and J by 1 base, and 16 bases separated the two germline ends. CDR3 in DNA: TGCAGTGCTTCTAGCCGGGCTCAGGGCACAGATACGCAGTATTTT. Its translation: CSASSRAQGTDTQYF.

This clonotype was observed a handful of times. The rearrangement joins TRBV3-1 to TRBJ2-7; TRBD2 matches 7 bases. CDR1 and CDR2 (germline): LGHDT, YNNKEL (reference sequence). CDR3 length equals 14 residues. J lost 3 bases, V lost 2 bases, and 4 bases had no gene match. The CDR3 DNA reads as TGTGCCAGCAGCCAATTTAGCGGGTTCTACGAGCAGTACTTC. Its protein is CASSQFSGFYEQYF.

V usage is TRBV20-1 and J usage is TRBJ1-4, with 8 bases fitting TRBD1. The CDR3 has 11 residues. V lost 5 bases and J lost 8; bases outside the gene matches: 1. Germline-derived CDR1 and CDR2 are DFQATT and SNEGSKA (reference sequence). The CDR3: CSAGDREKLFF. The CDR3 DNA follows: TGCAGTGCTGGGGACAGGGAAAAACTGTTTTTT.

This chain uses TRBV5-1 with TRBJ2-5; D ambiguous. Deletions cut 0 bases from V and 1 base from J, with 7 bases between. The CDR3 spans 14 residues. Germline-derived CDR1 and CDR2 are SGHRS and YFSETQ. The CDR3 spells CASSLDNTQETQYF. In DNA, the CDR3 is TGCGCCAGCAGCTTGGATAACACCCAAGAGACCCAGTACTTC.

This clonotype was recorded a few times. This chain uses TRBV14 with TRBJ1-2; D might be TRBD1 (6 bases). V lost 4 bases, J lost 4 bases, and 10 bases lay in between. Germline assignment: CDR1 SGHDN and CDR2 FVKESK. This CDR3 comprises 13 residues. CDR3 sequence: CASSLGHSYGYTF. The CDR3 DNA sequence: TGTGCCAGCAGCCTGGGACACAGCTATGGCTACACCTTC.

Points on this clonotype: Germline and junction disagree at one end, which may indicate a read error. The chain links TRBV28 to TRBJ1-5, with 8 bases matching TRBD1. CDR1 is MDHEN and CDR2 is SYDVKM in the germline V gene. The CDR3 extends over 16 amino acids. The CDR3 sequence is CASRETGGDSNQPQHF. CDR3 DNA: TGCGCCAGCAGGGAAACAGGGGGGGATAGCAATCAGCCCCAGCATTTT. The whole variable domain, remainder taken from reference TRBV28 and TRBJ1-5, is DVKVTQSSRYLVKRTGEKVFLECVQDMDHENMFWYRQDPGLGLRLIYFSYDVKMKEKGDIPEGYSVSREKKERFSLILESASTNQTSMYLCASRETGGDSNQPQHFGDGTRLSIL.

The genes are TRBV6-2 or TRBV6-3 and TRBJ1-1; TRBD1 matches at 8 bases. This CDR3 region has 15 residues. Germline CDR1 is MNHEY and CDR2 is SVGEGT. The V segment lost 5 bases and the J segment 1 base; nucleotides outside the gene matches: 6. DNA of the CDR3: TGTGCCAGCAGTAACCGGGACAGGACGAACACTGAAGCTTTCTTT. Translating it yields CASSNRDRTNTEAFF.

To note about this clonotype: This clone may be a read error of a much larger clone one base away. J is TRBJ2-3 and V is TRBV4-1; 8 bases map to TRBD2. CDR3 length: 16 residues. In germline, CDR1 is MGHRA, CDR2 YSYEKL. The V gene end was trimmed by 0 bases and the J gene end by 10 bases; junction bases not matched to a gene: 12. The chain's CDR3 is CASSQDEAGVLNAQYF. CDR3 DNA sequence: TGCGCCAGCAGCCAAGATGAAGCGGGAGTATTAAATGCGCAGTATTTT.

Only a few counts were recorded for this clonotype. The rearrangement joins TRBV18 to TRBJ1-2; D is perhaps TRBD1 (5 bases). The CDR3 is 14 residues long. Germline V CDR1 and CDR2: KGHSH, LQKENI. The ends were cut back, 3 bases at V and 4 bases at J, with 12 bases in the middle. The DNA of the CDR3 is TGTGCCAGCTCACCTCAAGGGGTCGGCTATGGCTACACCTTC. This gives the protein CASSPQGVGYGYTF.

The V gene is TRBV7-2, the J gene TRBJ1-4; TRBD1 might be the D (6 bases). Germline V gene data show CDR1 as SGHTA and CDR2 as FQGNSA. The CDR3 contains 15 residues. Trimming cost V 5 bases and J 5 bases, with 15 bases left between them. Written as DNA, the CDR3 is TGTGCCAGCAGCCCGATGGGCAGGGGAAATGAAAAACTGTTTTTT. It encodes CASSPMGRGNEKLFF.

The sample holds a few counts of this clonotype. This chain uses TRBV4-1 with TRBJ1-2; no reliable D call. V lost 0 bases to trimming and J lost 2 bases, with 13 bases between them. Looked up from germline, CDR1 is MGHRA and CDR2 is YSYEKL. The CDR3 totals 16 residues. DNA for the CDR3: TGCGCCAGCAGCCAAGAGAGGGCTGAGGGCAACTATGGCTACACCTTC. It translates to CASSQERAEGNYGYTF.